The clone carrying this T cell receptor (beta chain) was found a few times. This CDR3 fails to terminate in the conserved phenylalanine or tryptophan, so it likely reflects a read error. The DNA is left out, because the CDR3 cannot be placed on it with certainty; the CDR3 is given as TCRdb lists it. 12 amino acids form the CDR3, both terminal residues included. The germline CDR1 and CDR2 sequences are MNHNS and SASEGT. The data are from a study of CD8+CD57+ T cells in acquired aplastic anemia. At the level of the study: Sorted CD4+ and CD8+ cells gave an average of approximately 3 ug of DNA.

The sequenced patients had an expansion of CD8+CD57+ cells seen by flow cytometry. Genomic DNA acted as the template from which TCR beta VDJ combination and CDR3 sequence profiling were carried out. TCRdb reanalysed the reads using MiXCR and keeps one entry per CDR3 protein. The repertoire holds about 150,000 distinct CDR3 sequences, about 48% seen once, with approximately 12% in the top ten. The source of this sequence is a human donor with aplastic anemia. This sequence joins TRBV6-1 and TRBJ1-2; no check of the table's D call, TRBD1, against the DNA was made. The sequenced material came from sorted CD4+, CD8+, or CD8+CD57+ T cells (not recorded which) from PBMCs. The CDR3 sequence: CASSDVWTASGV.